This TCR beta chain was documented in a study of T cells in Graves' hyperthyroidism and ophthalmopathy. TCR beta CDR3 regions were amplified from RNA transcripts. First-round RT-PCR of the TCR CDR3 relied on the HTBI primer set. One entry per CDR3 protein results from TCRdb running MiXCR on the multiplex PCR reads. The data hold fewer than 500,000 distinct CDR3 sequences, with about 13% observed a single time. This clonotype was seen at least ten times. Its target is unknown. Patients aged 18 to 65 with hyperthyroidism were newly diagnosed, with duration under 2 months. Those patients with uncontrolled infection, other autoimmune disease, pregnancy or lactation were excluded. Blood dates from first hyperthyroidism diagnosis, before any ophthalmopathy symptoms. Overall study findings and caveats: Ophthalmopathy was predicted by the model a median of approximately 6 months ahead of onset.

This CDR3 is 13 amino acids long. CDR1 and CDR2 (germline): SNHLY, FYNNEI. The V gene end was trimmed by 4 bases and the J gene end by 5 bases; junction bases not matched to a gene: 2. The V and J genes are TRBV2 and TRBJ1-2, with TRBD1 matching 9 bases. This TCR derives from a man aged 30 to 39 with Graves' hyperthyroidism that later progressed to Graves' ophthalmopathy. Sequenced input: blood. Written as DNA, the CDR3 is TGTGCCAGCAGTGCAGGGACAGGGTATGGCTACACCTTC. Encoded protein: CASSAGTGYGYTF.